The 18 T cell receptor beta chains presented below share a single source sample, sequenced in a study of Graves' ophthalmopathy and Graves' hyperthyroidism (dated by TCRdb to the late 2010s). These reads were obtained on an Illumina HiSeq 2000. For repertoire sequencing, the TCR beta CDR3 regions were amplified from RNA transcripts. A first-round RT-PCR used HTBI primers with the Qiagen OneStep RT-PCR kit, followed by a second-round multiplex PCR, size selection and purification. TCRdb reprocessing: public reads trimmed at Q25 with fastp, clones called with MiXCR, in-frame beta chains kept. Each CDR3 protein appears once, grouped with its most common genes and DNA. This sample lists 660,000 or so distinct CDR3 sequences; 35% to 45% were detected once. The leading ten clones occupy more than 2.5% of the sample. Sequenced sample: peripheral blood. The receptor set was obtained from an adult man with Graves' ophthalmopathy.

In this sample, this clonotype turned up many times. The chain recombines TRBV12-3 or TRBV12-4 with TRBJ2-7, with no clear D. Trimming took 5 bases from V and 5 from J, leaving 19 bases between them. The CDR3 spans 15 residues. CDR3 amino acids: CASSPRLDPTHEQYF. The CDR3 region has the DNA TGTGCCAGCAGTCCCCGGCTAGATCCTACACACGAGCAGTACTTC.

Ten or more counts support this clonotype. The V call is TRBV24-1, the J call TRBJ1-2; D is possibly TRBD1 (5 bases). The ends were cut back, 3 bases at V and 4 bases at J, with 8 bases in the middle. Germline CDR1 reads KGHDR; CDR2 reads SFDVKD. The CDR3 is 13 amino acids. The DNA for the CDR3 is TGTGCCACCAGTGATCGGGACTTCTATGGCTACACCTTC. Its protein is CATSDRDFYGYTF.

This clonotype was detected many times. This rearrangement joins TRBV19 to TRBJ2-6, with D maybe TRBD1 (7 bases). Germline V gene data show CDR1 as LNHDA and CDR2 as SQIVND (reference sequence). The CDR3 runs to 16 residues. V was clipped by 7 bases and J by 0 bases, with 13 bases between them. This CDR3 is CASTLQGGSGANVLTF. CDR3 sequence (DNA): TGTGCCAGTACCCTTCAGGGGGGCTCTGGGGCCAACGTCCTGACTTTC.

J is TRBJ1-1 and V is TRBV7-9; TRBD1 aligns across 7 bases. The germline gives CDR1 SEHNR, CDR2 FQNEAQ (reference sequence). V lost 5 bases and J lost 5; bases outside the gene matches: 5. This CDR3 comprises 13 residues. CDR3 amino acids: CASSPQGWTEAFF. In DNA, the CDR3 is TGTGCCAGCAGCCCACAGGGGTGGACTGAAGCTTTCTTT.

This clonotype was detected many times. The chain has TRBV20-1 and TRBJ1-5, with 8 bases that match TRBD1. Germline V gives CDR1 DFQATT, CDR2 SNEGSKA (reference sequence). The CDR3 runs to 14 residues. V trimming: 6 bases; J trimming: 3 bases; junction bases outside the gene matches: 7. This CDR3 is CSATRTGNNQPQHF. The CDR3 nucleotides are TGCAGTGCAACTCGGACAGGGAACAATCAGCCCCAGCATTTT.

The rearrangement uses TRBV5-6 and TRBJ1-6; D perhaps matches TRBD1 (6 bases). The V end was cut by 1 base, the J end by 3 bases, with 8 bases between. This CDR3 comprises 15 residues. Germline lookup yields CDR1 SGHDT and CDR2 YYEEEE. CDR3 loop: CASSLTGSYNSPLHF. CDR3 sequence (DNA): TGTGCCAGCAGCTTGACAGGGAGCTATAATTCACCCCTCCACTTT.

This clonotype appeared a single time. With a much larger clone just one base away, this may be a read error. Written as DNA, the CDR3 is TGTGCCCTCAGTGGTGGGAGCCTGGGGGAGACCCAGTACTTC. Amino acids: CALSGGSLGETQYF. The chain has TRBV10-3 and TRBJ2-5, with D perhaps TRBD2 (5 bases). The CDR3 is 14 amino acids. Germline V gene sequence: CDR1 ENHRY, CDR2 SYGVKD.

V and J are TRBV4-3 and TRBJ2-2; 9 bases are shared with TRBD1. The CDR3 is 15 residues long. Per germline, CDR1 LGHNA and CDR2 YSLEER. V lost 4 bases and J lost 7; bases outside the gene matches: 7. The CDR3 nucleotides are TGCGCCAGCAGCCCCCGGACAGGGGAGGTCGGGGAGCTGTTTTTT. This encodes CASSPRTGEVGELFF.

This clonotype was seen at least ten times. The genes are TRBV4-3 and TRBJ1-6; D may be TRBD1 (6 bases). Germline-derived CDR1 and CDR2 are LGHNA and YSLEER. Trimming stripped 0 bases from V and 15 bases from J, with 15 bases between. This CDR3 region has 14 residues. The CDR3 DNA sequence: TGCGCCAGCAGCCAAGAGGGCTCGGGGGGGCGCCTCCACTTT. This encodes CASSQEGSGGRLHF.

This clonotype was seen ten or more times. The genes are TRBV5-1 and TRBJ1-1, with D hard to call. CDR1 SGHRS and CDR2 YFSETQ come from the germline V gene. V was cut by 4 bases and J by 3 bases, with 7 bases left in between. The CDR3 has 12 amino acids. The DNA for the CDR3 is TGCGCCAGCAGCGGTGATTACACTGAAGCTTTCTTT. This translates into CASSGDYTEAFF.

The chain recombines TRBV29-1 with TRBJ1-1, with D possibly matching TRBD1 (5 bases). Trimming stripped 3 bases from V and 4 bases from J, with 9 bases between. The germline V gene has CDR1 SQVTM and CDR2 ANQGSEA. The CDR3 has 12 amino acids. CDR3 sequence: CSVEDGTTEAFF. The CDR3 region has the DNA TGCAGCGTTGAGGACGGGACCACTGAAGCTTTCTTT.

The J gene is TRBJ1-6, the V gene TRBV19; D gene unclear. Trimming left V 8 bases short and J 11 bases short, with 10 bases between. The CDR3 loop spans 11 amino acids. Germline V gene lookup returns CDR1 LNHDA and CDR2 SQIVND (reference sequence). CDR3 amino acids: CASSEAAPLHF. DNA for the CDR3: TGTGCCAGTTCCGAGGCTGCACCCCTCCACTTT.

The chain couples TRBV20-1 to TRBJ2-5; D is unclear. This CDR3 region has 12 residues. The germline V gene has CDR1 DFQATT and CDR2 SNEGSKA (reference sequence). V was shortened by 5 bases and J by 3 bases, with 10 bases between the two germline ends. CDR3 DNA sequence: TGCAGTGCTTCTACCCCGGAAGAGACCCAGTACTTC. Translated, it gives CSASTPEETQYF.

In its sample, this clonotype was seen many times. The V and J genes are TRBV29-1 and TRBJ1-1; a possible D gene is TRBD1 (5 bases). CDR1 SQVTM and CDR2 ANQGSEA come from the germline V gene. This CDR3 is 13 amino acids long. Trimming cost V 7 bases and J 6 bases, with 18 bases left between them. CDR3 sequence reads: CSGNMGRGAEAFF. CDR3 nucleotides: TGCAGCGGGAATATGGGCCGGGGCGCTGAAGCTTTCTTT.

The V gene is TRBV10-3, the J gene TRBJ2-5; TRBD1 or TRBD2 may be the D gene (6 bases each). V shed 10 bases and J shed 7 bases, with 28 bases lying between them. This CDR3 has 16 amino acids. Germline CDR1 and CDR2: ENHRY and SYGVKD. The CDR3 loop is CASRRDTKASSGTQYF. The CDR3 DNA reads TGTGCCAGCAGGCGGGACACGAAGGCCTCATCTGGGACCCAGTACTTC.

This clonotype was detected many times. The V gene is TRBV15, the J gene TRBJ2-7; possibly TRBD1 for D (6 bases). The CDR3 length is 14 residues. Trimming removed 1 base from V and 3 bases from J, with 10 bases in between. Germline CDR1 and CDR2: LNHNV and YYDKDF (reference sequence). CDR3 bases: TGTGCCACCAGCAGAGGAAGGACAGACTACGAGCAGTACTTC. Translation gives CATSRGRTDYEQYF.

This sequence joins TRBV4-1 and TRBJ2-2; 10 positions agree with TRBD2. Trimming removed 6 bases from V and 4 bases from J; junction bases left unmatched: 5. Germline CDR1 reads MGHRA; CDR2 reads YSYEKL. The CDR3 loop spans 15 amino acids. The CDR3 sequence: CASRPAGGSTGELFF. DNA of the CDR3: TGCGCCAGCAGGCCAGCGGGAGGGTCCACCGGGGAGCTGTTTTTT.

On this clonotype itself: One end of the junction varies from germline; a read error may be responsible. The chain uses TRBV5-1 and TRBJ2-7, with D possibly being TRBD1 (6 bases). The CDR3 is made up of 13 amino acids. Germline CDR1 reads SGHRS; CDR2 reads YFSETQ. CDR3 DNA sequence: TGTGCCAGCAGCTGGGGACAAAACCTCGAGCAGTACTTC. It encodes CASSWGQNLEQYF.